The 13 T cell receptor beta chains listed next were all sequenced from one sample in a study of cytomegalovirus exposure and HLA in healthy donors. Amplification used 60 Vbeta primers and 13 Jbeta primers. Clones were read by immunoSEQ multiplex PCR, and TCRdb kept only the in-frame ones, dropping some. In the table there are fewer than 200,000 clones, approximately 12% of which are singletons. Sequenced material: PBMCs. Every receptor here comes from a man aged 45-65 years in good health and CMV-seropositive.

This clone was seen a few times. A junction end diverges from the germline sequence, so it may reflect a read error. This chain links TRBV7-6 with TRBJ1-2, with D hard to call. The CDR3 covers 14 residues. Per the germline V gene, CDR1 is SGHVS and CDR2 is FNYEAQ. The CDR3 sequence is CASSLAGNNRTPFF. The CDR3, as DNA: TGTGCCAGCAGCTTAGCGGGAAATAATCGGACTCCATTTTTC.

This clone was recorded a few times. This chain joins TRBV7-2 and TRBJ1-2, with TRBD1 matching over 7 bases. The CDR3 has 13 amino acids. Germline V gene sequence: CDR1 SGHTA, CDR2 FQGNSA. With V trimmed by 5 bases and J by 6 bases, 6 bases remained unmatched. CDR3 nucleotides: TGTGCCAGCAGCCTAGGGGGCAGGGATGGCTACACCTTC. Residues: CASSLGGRDGYTF.

This clone was recorded only once. This rearrangement joins TRBV9 to TRBJ2-3, with 13 bases lining up with TRBD2. The CDR3 consists of 19 residues. Germline loops: CDR1 SGDLS, CDR2 YYNGEE. Trimming removed 1 base from V and 3 bases from J; junction bases left unmatched: 11. The CDR3 here is CASSVTSGGGGRRTDTQYF. CDR3 bases: TGTGCCAGCAGCGTAACTAGCGGGGGGGGCGGGAGGAGGACAGATACGCAGTATTTT.

In this sample, this clone turned up a few times. V is TRBV4-3 and J is TRBJ1-1; possible D gene TRBD1, 5 bases. V gave up 0 bases and J gave up 0 bases, with 20 bases separating them. The CDR3 is 19 residues long. Per germline, CDR1 LGHNA and CDR2 YSLEER. The CDR3 sequence: CASSQESTRGGALNTEAFF. CDR3 nucleotides: TGCGCCAGCAGCCAAGAGTCTACTAGGGGAGGGGCCCTGAACACTGAAGCTTTCTTT.

The chain carries TRBV5-4 and TRBJ1-1; D remains unclear. Trimming took 0 bases from V and 1 from J, leaving 7 bases between them. CDR3 length: 14 amino acids. Germline V gene sequence: CDR1 SGHNT, CDR2 YYREEE (reference sequence). The CDR3 nucleotides read TGTGCCAGCAGCTTGGCGGGTCAGAACACTGAAGCTTTCTTT. Amino acid sequence: CASSLAGQNTEAFF. Complete variable domain (other parts from reference TRBV5-4 and TRBJ1-1): ETGVTQSPTHLIKTRGQQVTLRCSSQSGHNTVSWYQQALGQGPQFIFQYYREEENGRGNFPPRFSGLQFPNYSSELNVNALELDDSALYLCASSLAGQNTEAFFGQGTRLTVV.

This clone was found a few times. The chain couples TRBV11-2 to TRBJ2-5, with D possibly matching TRBD1 (6 bases). The germline V and J ends were trimmed by 4 bases and 2 bases, with 11 bases remaining between them. CDR3 length equals 14 residues. Germline CDR1 is SGHAT and CDR2 is FQNNGV. The CDR3 region is CASSSQGLQETQYF. The CDR3 DNA follows: TGTGCCAGCAGCTCGCAGGGGCTACAAGAGACCCAGTACTTC.

This clone has more than one count but fewer than ten. V usage is TRBV6-5 and J usage is TRBJ1-2, with TRBD1 matching 10 bases. Germline-derived CDR1 and CDR2 are MNHEY and SVGAGI. This CDR3 spans 14 amino acids. V shed 5 bases, J shed 7 bases, and the junction held 7 bases outside the gene matches. CDR3 in amino acids: CASSNLGQGLGYTF. The CDR3 bases are TGTGCCAGCAGTAACCTGGGACAGGGGCTTGGCTACACCTTC.

A few counts support this clone. Additional DNA sequences in this sample encode the identical CDR3. The CDR3 nucleotides read TGTGCCAGTAGTAACAGGGGGACCGGGGAGCTGTTTTTT. Translated, it gives CASSNRGTGELFF. The chain combines TRBV19 with TRBJ2-2; TRBD1 matches 8 bases. The V and J ends lost 4 bases and 5 bases, in that order; junction bases with no gene match: 0. Looked up from germline, CDR1 is LNHDA and CDR2 is SQIVND (reference sequence). This CDR3 contains 13 residues.

This clone was recorded a few times. This sequence joins TRBV7-6 and TRBJ2-2; 10 bases agree with TRBD1. The CDR3 totals 16 residues. Germline V gene data show CDR1 as SGHVS and CDR2 as FNYEAQ. V lost 1 base and J lost 4; bases outside the gene matches: 3. The CDR3 nucleotides read TGTGCCAGCAGCTTAGAGGGACAGGGGCCCACCGGGGAGCTGTTTTTT. Amino acids: CASSLEGQGPTGELFF.

This rearrangement joins TRBV27 to TRBJ2-5; 8 bases agree with TRBD1. The junction had 7 bases not matched to a gene; V was cut back by 5 bases and J by 8 bases. The CDR3 contains 13 residues. Germline lookup yields CDR1 MNHEY and CDR2 SMNVEV (reference sequence). CDR3 sequence (DNA): TGTGCCAGCAGTACGACAGGGGTGAACACCCAGTACTTC. This sequence encodes CASSTTGVNTQYF.

This clone was observed a few times. The chain is built from TRBV30 and TRBJ1-6; D unresolved. Germline CDR1 reads GTSNPN; CDR2 reads SVGIG (reference sequence). The CDR3 is made up of 14 amino acids. V lost 2 bases, J lost 0 bases, and 5 bases lay in between. This CDR3 reads CAWSPSSYNSPLHF. CDR3 sequence (DNA): TGTGCCTGGAGTCCGAGCTCCTATAATTCACCCCTCCACTTT.

The chain recombines TRBV7-2 with TRBJ2-3; D may be TRBD1 (6 bases). CDR3 length: 14 amino acids. Trimming took 5 bases from V and 5 from J, leaving 14 bases between them. Germline V gives CDR1 SGHTA, CDR2 FQGNSA. CDR3 DNA sequence: TGTGCCAGCAGCCGCCCAGGGGCGGGAGATACGCAGTATTTT. Translating gives CASSRPGAGDTQYF.

The chain recombines TRBV4-3 with TRBJ2-2, with no clear D. Trimming removed 0 bases at V and 4 bases at J, with 6 bases between. This CDR3 comprises 14 residues. Germline assignment: CDR1 LGHNA and CDR2 YSLEER. DNA for the CDR3: TGCGCCAGCAGCCAAGATACGGTCACCGGGGAGCTGTTTTTT. This codes for CASSQDTVTGELFF.